These 23 T cell receptor beta chains share one sample of origin, sequenced in a study of cytomegalovirus exposure and HLA in healthy donors. The PCR employed 60 Vbeta primers together with 13 Jbeta primers. Assay: immunoSEQ multiplex PCR; the TCRdb copy retains only in-frame clones and omits some. The data hold about 120,000 clones, with around three quarters observed a single time. Source material: PBMCs. These receptors all come from a man aged 35 to 55 in good health and CMV-seropositive.

The table lists this clone with a few counts. The gene calls are TRBV25-1 and TRBJ1-6; D perhaps matches TRBD1 (5 bases). Trimming cost V 6 bases and J 7 bases, with 10 bases left between them. Germline V lookup: CDR1 MGHDK, CDR2 SYGVNS. The CDR3 extends over 13 amino acids. The CDR3 DNA is TGTGCCAGCAGCCCTGGGGGGAATTCACCCCTCCACTTT. Amino acid sequence: CASSPGGNSPLHF.

J is TRBJ1-1 and V is TRBV5-6; TRBD1 matches at 7 bases. Germline V gene data show CDR1 as SGHDT and CDR2 as YYEEEE. V trimming: 3 bases; J trimming: 4 bases; junction bases outside the gene matches: 15. There are 17 residues in the CDR3. CDR3 sequence: CASSSPVTGAPSTEAFF. CDR3 DNA sequence: TGTGCCAGCAGCTCGCCGGTCACAGGGGCGCCGAGCACTGAAGCTTTCTTT.

CDR3 loop: CASSTGTQYEQYF. The CDR3 region has the DNA TGTGCCAGCAGTACCGGGACACAGTACGAGCAGTACTTC. V is TRBV6-5 and J is TRBJ2-7; D possibly corresponds to TRBD1 (6 bases). The CDR3 runs 13 residues. Trimming pared 5 bases from V and 4 bases from J, leaving 12 bases between. The V gene's germline CDR1 is MNHEY and CDR2 SVGAGI.

The gene calls are TRBV5-5 and TRBJ2-1, with 8 positions matching TRBD2. The CDR3 has 14 residues. V was clipped by 4 bases and J by 4 bases; unmatched bases: 4. In germline, CDR1 is SGHKS, CDR2 YYEKEE (reference sequence). CDR3 loop: CASSHSGGYNEQFF. As DNA, the CDR3 is TGTGCCAGCAGCCACAGCGGGGGATACAATGAGCAGTTCTTC.

The chain uses TRBV7-2 and TRBJ2-4, with a possible D match to TRBD2 (5 bases). The V gene lost 5 bases and the J gene lost 13 bases, with 21 bases spanning the gap. Looked up from germline, CDR1 is SGHTA and CDR2 is FQGNSA. The CDR3 spans 14 residues. CDR3 DNA: TGTGCCAGCAGCCCACTAGTTTCCACCATGCTCCAGTACTTC. Translating gives CASSPLVSTMLQYF.

This clone showed up just once. J is TRBJ2-5 and V is TRBV6-5; the D is unclear. Germline V lookup: CDR1 MNHEY, CDR2 SVGAGI. There are 14 residues in the CDR3. V was trimmed by 3 bases and J by 0 bases, leaving 8 bases between them. CDR3 sequence (DNA): TGTGCCAGCAGTTATTTGCAGGACCAAGAGACCCAGTACTTC. Amino acid sequence: CASSYLQDQETQYF.

The V gene is TRBV7-9, the J gene TRBJ1-4; D call uncertain. Trimming removed 0 bases at V and 3 bases at J, with 8 bases between. There are 15 residues in the CDR3. Germline V gives CDR1 SEHNR, CDR2 FQNEAQ (reference sequence). For the CDR3, the DNA is TGTGCCAGCAGCTTAGCGCGGCGCTCTAATGAAAAACTGTTTTTT. It encodes CASSLARRSNEKLFF.

The rearrangement links TRBV5-5 to TRBJ1-3; 7 bases align to TRBD1. There are 14 residues in the CDR3. The germline V gene has CDR1 SGHKS and CDR2 YYEKEE (reference sequence). V was clipped by 5 bases and J by 0 bases; unmatched bases: 2. This chain's CDR3 is CASSYRGSGNTIYF. CDR3 in DNA: TGTGCCAGCAGTTACAGGGGCTCTGGAAACACCATATATTTT.

The chain uses TRBV7-8 and TRBJ1-5; D perhaps matches TRBD1 (6 bases). This CDR3 is 14 amino acids long. Per germline, CDR1 SGHVS and CDR2 FQNEAQ. Trimming removed 5 bases from V and 6 bases from J, with 14 bases in between. CDR3 DNA: TGTGCCAGCAGCCCCGGGGCAGGGGTTCAGCCCCAGCATTTT. This sequence encodes CASSPGAGVQPQHF.

This clone has more than one count but fewer than ten. This chain joins TRBV7-2 and TRBJ1-1, with 10 bases matching TRBD1. Germline V gene data show CDR1 as SGHTA and CDR2 as FQGNSA. This CDR3 is 17 amino acids long. V lost 5 bases to trimming and J lost 0 bases; unmatched junction nucleotides: 9. The CDR3 sequence is CASSPGGTGAMNTEAFF. CDR3 nucleotides: TGTGCCAGCAGCCCAGGAGGGACAGGGGCCATGAACACTGAAGCTTTCTTT. Filled out from reference TRBV7-2 and TRBJ1-1, the complete variable domain reads GAGVSQSPSNKVTEKGKDVELRCDPISGHTALYWYRQSLGQGLEFLIYFQGNSAPDKSGLPSDRFSAERTGGSVSTLTIQRTQQEDSAVYLCASSPGGTGAMNTEAFFGQGTRLTVV.

The CDR3 loop reads CASSPPTGTNTEAFF. DNA of the CDR3: TGTGCCAGCAGTCCACCGACAGGGACGAACACTGAAGCTTTCTTT. This chain connects TRBV28 to TRBJ1-1; 7 bases agree with TRBD1. J gave up 1 base and V 5 bases, and 7 bases lay outside the gene matches. Germline CDR1 MDHEN, CDR2 SYDVKM. The CDR3 has 15 amino acids.

This clone showed up just a few times. The CDR3 here is CATSREFAGQGSYEQYF. CDR3 DNA sequence: TGTGCCACCAGCAGAGAATTTGCGGGACAGGGGTCCTACGAGCAGTACTTC. This chain connects TRBV15 to TRBJ2-7, with TRBD1 matching over 10 bases. The germline V gene encodes CDR1 LNHNV and CDR2 YYDKDF (reference sequence). This CDR3 has 17 residues. J gave up 1 base and V 0 bases, and 6 bases lay outside the gene matches.

This clone was seen a single time. The J gene is TRBJ1-2, the V gene TRBV5-1, with 7 positions matching TRBD1. V was pared by 0 bases and J by 5 bases, with 4 bases of the junction left unmatched. Germline V gene sequence: CDR1 SGHRS, CDR2 YFSETQ. The CDR3 spans 14 residues. The CDR3 reads CASSLEGADYGYTF. CDR3 sequence (DNA): TGCGCCAGCAGCTTGGAGGGGGCGGATTATGGCTACACCTTC. Using reference TRBV5-1 and TRBJ1-2 for the parts outside the CDR3, the full variable domain is KAGVTQTPRYLIKTRGQQVTLSCSPISGHRSVSWYQQTPGQGLQFLFEYFSETQRNKGNFPGRFSGRQFSNSRSEMNVSTLELGDSALYLCASSLEGADYGYTFGSGTRLTVV.

For this clone: A read error may account for a junction end that differs from germline. The J gene is TRBJ1-5, the V gene TRBV10-3, with 8 nucleotides matching TRBD1. The CDR3 consists of 15 residues. The V gene's germline CDR1 is ENHRY and CDR2 SYGVKD. The DNA for the CDR3 is TGTGCCAGCAGTTACGGGTCAGGGGGCACTCAGCCCCAGCATTTT. Its translation is CASSYGSGGTQPQHF.

This chain uses TRBV6-5 with TRBJ1-4, with 12 bases lining up with TRBD1. J was trimmed by 7 bases and V by 1 base; bases with no gene match: 4. The CDR3 has 16 residues. In germline, CDR1 is MNHEY, CDR2 SVGAGI. Here the CDR3 DNA reads TGTGCCAGCAGTTACTTCGGGACAGGGGGCCTTGAAAAACTGTTTTTT. Translating it yields CASSYFGTGGLEKLFF.

The chain recombines TRBV10-3 with TRBJ2-7, with a possible D match to TRBD1 (5 bases). CDR1 ENHRY and CDR2 SYGVKD come from the germline V gene. The CDR3 sequence is 14 residues long. The V end was cut by 4 bases, the J end by 0 bases, with 10 bases between. CDR3: CAISADSSSYEQYF. The CDR3, as DNA: TGTGCCATCAGTGCTGACAGCAGCTCCTACGAGCAGTACTTC.

The V gene is TRBV27, the J gene TRBJ2-5; 7 bases agree with TRBD1. The CDR3 length is 16 residues. Trimming removed 5 bases from V and 5 bases from J; junction bases left unmatched: 14. The germline V gene encodes CDR1 MNHEY and CDR2 SMNVEV (reference sequence). This CDR3 is CASSPRGQTKTETQYF. Written as DNA, the CDR3 is TGTGCCAGCAGTCCCCGGGGACAGACTAAGACGGAGACCCAGTACTTC.

There are a few counts of this clone. The J gene is TRBJ2-3, the V gene TRBV5-1, with D maybe TRBD1 (6 bases). From germline, CDR1 is SGHRS and CDR2 YFSETQ. V was pared by 4 bases and J by 4 bases, with 13 bases between. CDR3 length: 14 residues. The CDR3 protein is CASSPQGTPDTQYF. The CDR3 DNA follows: TGCGCCAGCAGCCCTCAGGGGACCCCAGATACGCAGTATTTT.

As concerns this clone: One end of the junction is discordant with germline, which a read error may explain. The chain carries TRBV5-6 and TRBJ2-4; D might be TRBD1 (7 bases). Germline assignment: CDR1 SGHDT and CDR2 YYEEEE. This CDR3 has 16 amino acids. The CDR3 sequence is CASSAPGGIAKNSQYF. The CDR3 coding sequence is TGTGCCAGCAGCGCCCCAGGGGGGATAGCCAAAAACAGTCAGTACTTC.

The chain couples TRBV28 to TRBJ1-5; 8 nucleotides agree with TRBD1. The CDR3 has 17 residues. The V segment lost 5 bases and the J segment 7 bases; nucleotides outside the gene matches: 16. Germline V gene sequence: CDR1 MDHEN, CDR2 SYDVKM. Here the CDR3 reads CASSPEYPRGLGQPQHF. The DNA for the CDR3 is TGTGCCAGCAGTCCAGAATATCCCAGGGGGCTCGGGCAGCCCCAGCATTTT. Using reference TRBV28 and TRBJ1-5 for the parts outside the CDR3, the full variable domain is DVKVTQSSRYLVKRTGEKVFLECVQDMDHENMFWYRQDPGLGLRLIYFSYDVKMKEKGDIPEGYSVSREKKERFSLILESASTNQTSMYLCASSPEYPRGLGQPQHFGDGTRLSIL.

The rearrangement links TRBV4-3 to TRBJ2-6, with D possibly TRBD1 on 5 matching bases. Between the trimmed V and J ends, which lost 4 bases and 0 bases, there was a span of 16 bases. Germline CDR1 is LGHNA and CDR2 is YSLEER. The CDR3 has 18 residues. CDR3 in amino acids: CASSPTVGVVSGANVLTF. The CDR3, as DNA: TGCGCCAGCAGCCCCACGGTAGGGGTCGTCTCTGGGGCCAACGTCCTGACTTTC.

The chain combines TRBV7-2 with TRBJ1-1, with 7 bases lining up with TRBD1. From germline, CDR1 is SGHTA and CDR2 FQGNSA. Unmatched junction bases numbered 13, after V lost 3 bases and J lost 6 bases. CDR3 length: 16 amino acids. CDR3 sequence (DNA): TGTGCCAGCAGCTTTTTCTCAGGGGGTGATTGGGCTGAAGCTTTCTTT. This encodes CASSFFSGGDWAEAFF.

V is TRBV4-2 and J is TRBJ2-3, with TRBD2 matching over 8 bases. Germline-derived CDR1 and CDR2 are LGHNA and YNFKEQ. The V and J ends lost 0 bases and 1 base, in that order; junction bases with no gene match: 3. There are 16 residues in the CDR3. CDR3 region: CASSQDFGGGTDTQYF. The CDR3 DNA reads as TGTGCCAGCAGCCAAGATTTCGGGGGGGGCACAGATACGCAGTATTTT.